This T cell receptor (beta chain) was captured in a study of response to subunit inactivated influenza vaccine. TCRdb re-derived calls from the RT-PCR reads in MiXCR, one entry per CDR3 protein. The sample lists about 540,000 distinct CDR3 sequences; under 30% were seen once. V lost 5 bases to trimming and J lost 8 bases; unmatched junction nucleotides: 6. The CDR3 has 12 amino acids. The V gene's germline CDR1 is SQVTM and CDR2 ANQGSEA. These data were likewise used in another study, on T cells expressing NK-cell markers. Turning to that study: UMIs were included in TCR beta cDNA generated by 5'RACE template switching. Serological testing identified seven of the eight sequenced donors as HCMV-seropositive and one as seronegative. It was still unclear whether expanded NKG2C+ T cell clones were HCMV specific.

The chain has TRBV29-1 and TRBJ1-2; 9 positions agree with TRBD1. The material was CD4+ T cells sorted from PBMCs, obtained 11 to 12 days after vaccination. The source of this sequence is a man aged 50-59 years who received an inactivated influenza vaccine. In DNA, the CDR3 is TGCAGCGTTACACAGGGGGCGCGGGGCTACACCTTC. Encoded protein: CSVTQGARGYTF.